Listed here is a single TCR beta chain. Its antigen is not yet known. No base qualities exist here, and no much larger clone lies one base off it. The CDR3 spans 13 residues, from the cysteine through the phenylalanine. The CDR3 DNA has 39 bases and is translated from base 1. The CDR1 and CDR2 encoded by the germline V gene (reference sequence) are SEHNR and FQNEAQ. The trim is 6 bases for V and 2 bases for J, with a gap of 8 bases between the germline ends. Taken with the paper, the label for time point translates to: baseline, week 1 (first vaccination visit). In light of the paper, this sample's treatment or condition label describes: pre-vaccination baseline after standard-of-care therapy. Donors had newly diagnosed WHO grade 3 or 4 IDH1-mutant astrocytomas with loss of nuclear ATRX. The samples were drawn from NOA16, a multicentre, single-arm, open-label phase I trial in Germany that tested a mutant IDH1 peptide vaccine in humans for the first time. Visit V03 blood draws served as the baseline sample for immunogenicity testing. Genomic DNA for TCRB sequencing was extracted from EDTA blood using the DNeasy Blood and Tissue Kit.

The receptor library was made with the immunoSEQ multiplex PCR assay. Following the manufacturer's protocol, the hsTCRB Kit was used to amplify rearranged TCR beta chain sequences. Sequencing of TCRB libraries was carried out on an Illumina MiSeq. Per the source publication's procedure: The kit vendor's proprietary platform handled demultiplexing, trimming and gene mapping. This is the immuneACCESS table as TCRdb keeps it, with only in-frame sequences that have V and J called. A part of the clones is gone; compared with another copy, unresolved V genes explain less than half, and the rest is unexplained. V, J and clone size were drawn from that table, and D and trimming were deduced from the DNA. The sample profile shows around 50,000 clones; around 86% of them were found once. 2.4% of the sample belongs to the ten largest clones. This specimen belongs to a study of a mutant IDH1 vaccine in newly diagnosed glioma (dated by TCRdb to the early 2020s). Regarding the research as a whole: Of the 25 to 35 treated patients, around 60% were male and 37.5% were female, and a mean age of roughly 40 years was recorded. Prior to enrollment, patients had been given standard therapy consisting of radiotherapy alone, temozolomide alone, or radiochemotherapy with temozolomide, with the combination given to most patients. Peripheral blood was drawn at six visits: V03 (baseline), V05, V07, V10, V12 and V13. For exploratory analyses, about two dozen treated patients had longitudinal TCRB deep sequencing done wherever samples were available. What the authors observed across the whole study: Availability determined which PBMC samples were chosen for TCRB deep sequencing. Pseudoprogression appeared unrelated to alterations in the top peripheral T cell clonotypes detected by TCRB sequencing. Immune responses induced by the vaccine were seen in over 80% of patients across multiple MHC alleles. The authors noted that analyses of patient blood samples could not be reproduced because of sample limitations.

The sample was PBMCs, taken from a glioma patient treated with radiotherapy, temozolomide or both. The receptor's source is a man between 35 and 55 years old with glioma. The chain employs TRBV7-9 and TRBJ1-5; the D segment could be TRBD1, given 5 matching bases. Here the CDR3 is given as CASRLGGNQPQHF. The DNA is TGTGCCAGCAGGTTGGGGGGCAATCAGCCCCAGCATTTT.